Below, 21 T cell receptor beta chains from the same sample are listed, as sequenced in a study of T cells after yellow fever vaccination. TCRdb re-called the 5' RACE reads through MiXCR, storing one row per CDR3 protein. The repertoire holds 300,000 to 400,000 distinct CDR3 sequences, with 7% to 10% as singletons. This specimen was PBMCs, taken about 49 days after the first yellow fever vaccination. The origin of the receptors is a man in his late teens or twenties who received the YFV17D yellow fever vaccine.

V gene TRBV21-1 combines with J gene TRBJ2-7. TRBV21-1 is a pseudogene locus. The CDR3 consists of 10 residues. The CDR3 DNA is TGTGCCAACGACACCGGAGAGCAGTACGTC. As protein: CANDTGEQYV.

The chain combines TRBV5-5 with TRBJ2-7; a possible D gene is TRBD2 (6 bases). Germline CDR1 reads SGHKS; CDR2 reads YYEKEE (reference sequence). CDR3 length: 14 residues. V lost 6 bases and J 0 bases, leaving 13 bases between the germline ends. Here the CDR3 DNA reads TGTGCCAGCAAAATGGGGGGTGTCTCCTACGAGCAGTACGTC. This translates into CASKMGGVSYEQYV.

This clonotype was counted between two and nine times. This rearrangement joins TRBV5-1 to TRBJ2-1, with D perhaps TRBD1 (5 bases). Germline-derived CDR1 and CDR2 are SGHRS and YFSETQ. V gave up 2 bases and J gave up 3 bases, with 9 bases separating them. The CDR3 covers 14 residues. CDR3 loop: CASSLGEFYNEQFF. The CDR3 DNA follows: TGCGCCAGCAGCTTAGGGGAATTCTACAATGAGCAGTTCTTC.

In this sample, this clonotype turned up a few times. The chain uses TRBV6-2 or TRBV6-3 and TRBJ2-5; D tentatively reads TRBD1 or TRBD2 (6 bases each). Trimming left V 7 bases short and J 0 bases short, with 15 bases between. Looked up from germline, CDR1 is MNHEY and CDR2 is SVGEGT. The CDR3 runs to 15 residues. DNA of the CDR3: TGTGCCAGCAACTCCGTGGGGGGCAACCAAGAGACCCAGTACTTC. It specifies CASNSVGGNQETQYF.

This clonotype came up a few times. The genes are TRBV4-3 and TRBJ1-6, with D uncertain. Germline-derived CDR1 and CDR2 are LGHNA and YSLEER. This CDR3 region has 13 residues. V was pared by 3 bases and J by 8 bases, with 8 bases between. The CDR3 loop reads CASSQGFYSPLHF. The CDR3 DNA is TGCGCCAGCAGCCAGGGTTTTTATTCACCCCTCCACTTT.

V and J are TRBV2 and TRBJ2-5; TRBD2 matches 9 bases. This CDR3 is 13 amino acids long. CDR1 is SNHLY and CDR2 is FYNNEI in the germline V gene. Germline trimming cut 6 bases from V and 3 bases from J; bases unmatched to any gene: 2. CDR3 coding DNA: TGTGCCAGCAGGAGACTAGCGGAAGAGACCCAGTACTTC. This sequence encodes CASRRLAEETQYF.

V usage is TRBV10-3 and J usage is TRBJ2-3, with D perhaps matching TRBD2 (7 bases). V dropped 6 bases and J dropped 5 bases, with 15 bases sitting between them. Germline CDR1 and CDR2: ENHRY and SYGVKD. The CDR3 is 14 amino acids. The CDR3 sequence is CAIRPGGLEDTQYF. CDR3 bases: TGTGCCATCAGGCCCGGGGGGCTGGAAGATACGCAGTATTTT.

A few counts support this clonotype. The chain couples TRBV7-2 to TRBJ2-3; a weak D match, TRBD2 (6 bases). Looked up from germline, CDR1 is SGHTA and CDR2 is FQGNSA. This CDR3 is built from 13 residues. The CDR3 region is CAGAAGSIRTQYF. In nucleotides, the CDR3 is TGTGCAGGCGCCGCGGGGAGCATTCGCACGCAGTATTTT.

This clonotype was observed a handful of times. The genes are TRBV18 and TRBJ2-5, with 7 bases fitting TRBD1. Germline values: CDR1 KGHSH, CDR2 LQKENI. J gave up 1 base and V 5 bases, and 7 bases lay outside the gene matches. This CDR3 region has 15 residues. As DNA, the CDR3 is TGTGCCAGCTCATACGGCAGGGGGACCCAAGAGACCCAGTACTTC. As protein: CASSYGRGTQETQYF.

A few counts support this clonotype. The chain combines TRBV19 with TRBJ2-5; D remains unclear. The CDR3 sequence is 13 residues long. The germline V gene has CDR1 LNHDA and CDR2 SQIVND (reference sequence). V gave up 6 bases and J gave up 0 bases, with 8 bases separating them. CDR3: CASSPDNQETQYF. For the CDR3, the DNA is TGTGCCAGTAGCCCTGACAACCAAGAGACCCAGTACTTC.

This clonotype appeared a few times. The V call is TRBV4-3, the J call TRBJ1-5, with D hard to call. Per germline, CDR1 LGHNA and CDR2 YSLEER. The CDR3 has 13 residues. Deletions cut 0 bases from V and 6 bases from J, with 6 bases between. The CDR3 DNA follows: TGCGCCAGCAGCCAAGATCTGGTTCAGCCCCAGCATTTT. Translating it yields CASSQDLVQPQHF.

This clonotype was recorded many times. The V gene is TRBV29-1, the J gene TRBJ2-2, with 9 bases matching TRBD2. Trimming removed 7 bases from V and 6 bases from J; junction bases left unmatched: 12. Per the germline V gene, CDR1 is SQVTM and CDR2 is ANQGSEA. CDR3 size: 15 residues. Written as DNA, the CDR3 is TGCAGCGCCTCCGATCCAGCGGGGGGCGCCGGGGAGCTGTTTTTT. Translating it yields CSASDPAGGAGELFF.

This clonotype has a handful of counts. This chain links TRBV20-1 with TRBJ2-1; 7 bases match TRBD2. J lost 7 bases, V lost 3 bases, and 9 bases had no gene match. The CDR3 runs to 14 residues. The germline V gene encodes CDR1 DFQATT and CDR2 SNEGSKA (reference sequence). The CDR3 sequence is CSASLSRGVNEQFF. CDR3 coding DNA: TGCAGTGCTAGTCTCAGTCGGGGGGTTAATGAGCAGTTCTTC.

This clonotype was counted between two and nine times. This chain connects TRBV18 to TRBJ2-7; TRBD1 matches 9 bases. The CDR3 sequence is 14 residues long. Looked up from germline, CDR1 is KGHSH and CDR2 is LQKENI. V shed 3 bases, J shed 4 bases, and the junction held 4 bases outside the gene matches. The CDR3 sequence is CASSPRTGDYEQYV. The CDR3 DNA follows: TGTGCCAGCTCACCTCGGACAGGGGATTACGAGCAGTACGTC.

This clonotype has at least ten counts. The gene calls are TRBV7-8 and TRBJ2-5; tentative D call: TRBD1 (5 bases). This CDR3 comprises 13 residues. Trimming shortened V by 8 bases and J by 5 bases, and 15 bases separated the two germline ends. Germline CDR1 is SGHVS and CDR2 is FQNEAQ. CDR3 region: CASGLGAPETQYF. The CDR3 coding sequence is TGTGCCAGCGGGCTAGGGGCCCCGGAGACCCAGTACTTC.

The V gene is TRBV7-2, the J gene TRBJ1-4; D is perhaps TRBD1 (5 bases). Germline V gives CDR1 SGHTA, CDR2 FQGNSA. This CDR3 comprises 14 residues. V gave up 4 bases and J gave up 11 bases, with 17 bases separating them. The DNA of the CDR3 is TGTGCCAGCAGCTCCGGACAAGAAGGAGGTAAACTGTTTTTT. Its protein product is CASSSGQEGGKLFF.

This clonotype was seen ten or more times. The chain uses TRBV4-1 and TRBJ2-7; TRBD2 agrees at 9 bases. From germline, CDR1 is MGHRA and CDR2 YSYEKL. V was pared by 0 bases and J by 7 bases, with 7 bases of the junction left unmatched. The CDR3 runs to 15 residues. CDR3: CASSQDPLAGREQYV. The CDR3 region has the DNA TGCGCCAGCAGCCAAGATCCCCTAGCGGGGCGGGAGCAGTACGTC.

The V gene is TRBV29-1, the J gene TRBJ2-7; perhaps TRBD1 as D (5 bases). The CDR3 is made up of 14 amino acids. The V gene's germline CDR1 is SQVTM and CDR2 ANQGSEA. V was cut by 4 bases and J by 1 base, with 14 bases left in between. The CDR3 DNA is TGCAGCGTTGTGACTCTTAGGGGTTCCTACGAGCAGTACTTC. Translated: CSVVTLRGSYEQYF.

This clonotype appeared a few times. The V gene is TRBV6-1, the J gene TRBJ2-7; 8 bases align to TRBD1. Germline V gives CDR1 MNHNS, CDR2 SASEGT. This CDR3 has 18 residues. The V and J ends lost 7 bases and 6 bases, in that order; junction bases with no gene match: 23. As DNA, the CDR3 is TGTGCCAGCACCCAACTAGGTCGGGGCAGGGGGCGCCGTGGCGAGCAGTACTTC. Translated, it gives CASTQLGRGRGRRGEQYF.

This sequence joins TRBV9 and TRBJ2-1; 11 bases agree with TRBD1. This CDR3 spans 15 amino acids. Germline V gene data show CDR1 as SGDLS and CDR2 as YYNGEE. After removal of 0 bases from V and 6 bases from J, the junction contained 2 bases not matched to a gene. CDR3 sequence: CASSVAGTGGNEQFF. The CDR3 region has the DNA TGTGCCAGCAGCGTAGCGGGGACAGGGGGCAATGAGCAGTTCTTC.

The V call is TRBV29-1, the J call TRBJ2-3, with D unresolved. Germline CDR1 SQVTM, CDR2 ANQGSEA. This CDR3 comprises 13 residues. Trimming removed 6 bases from V and 6 bases from J, with 16 bases in between. DNA of the CDR3: TGCAGCGTCGAGGTACAGCTCGGGGATACGCAGTATTTT. Translated: CSVEVQLGDTQYF.